The entry below gives a single T cell receptor (beta chain) sequence along with its context. Its matching antigen is unknown. V gave up 4 bases and J gave up 1 base, with 8 bases separating them. The CDR3 has 13 residues. CDR1 SGHRS and CDR2 YFSETQ come from the germline V gene. Patients aged 18 to 65 had newly diagnosed hyperthyroidism lasting under 2 months. PBMCs were derived from roughly 9.6 ml fresh peripheral blood. The CDR3 regions of TCR beta were amplified from RNA transcripts. A first-round RT-PCR of the TCR CDR3 used the HTBI primer set. In TCRdb, the multiplex PCR reads were re-called with MiXCR into one record per CDR3 protein. The sample holds about 260,000 distinct CDR3 sequences, less than 30% seen once. This sample stems from a study of T cells in Graves' hyperthyroidism and ophthalmopathy. Study-wide context: Peripheral blood samples were taken at initial diagnosis, prior to any treatment.

Findings of the study overall: Blood held most thyroid clonotypes expanded above 0.001 frequency.

The receptor comes from a man aged 40-49 years with Graves' hyperthyroidism that later progressed to Graves' ophthalmopathy. The chain couples TRBV5-1 to TRBJ2-5; no clear D gene. The source material was blood. This CDR3 is CASSIGRQETQYF. CDR3 coding DNA: TGCGCCAGCAGCATCGGGCGCCAAGAGACCCAGTACTTC. Supplemented by reference TRBV5-1 and TRBJ2-5, the full variable domain reads KAGVTQTPRYLIKTRGQQVTLSCSPISGHRSVSWYQQTPGQGLQFLFEYFSETQRNKGNFPGRFSGRQFSNSRSEMNVSTLELGDSALYLCASSIGRQETQYFGPGTRLLVL.